This passage covers 13 T cell receptor beta chains from one sample sequenced in a study of shared clonotypes between healthy human individuals. Method: immunoSEQ multiplex PCR; TCRdb's copy keeps in-frame clones and lacks some. Of 2 million to 2.5 million clones in the sample, roughly 92% are singletons; the top ten hold approximately 0.39%. Sequencing input: naive CD4+ T cells from PBMCs. This sample's subset: CD45RA+ positively selected. The origin of the receptors is a man between 18 and 29 years old in good health. Some clones in this sample may be carry-over from other donors' samples.

This clone was picked up one time. At the DNA level, this CDR3 is encoded by other sequences in the same sample as well. The rearrangement uses TRBV29-1 and TRBJ2-7; TRBD1 is a possible D gene (5 bases). This CDR3 is 13 amino acids long. The V gene's germline CDR1 is SQVTM and CDR2 ANQGSEA. V lost 7 bases to trimming and J lost 1 base, with 14 bases between them. Here the CDR3 reads CSAKGRLSYEQYF. The DNA of the CDR3 is TGCAGCGCCAAGGGGCGGTTGTCCTACGAGCAGTACTTC.

This clone was recorded only once. The chain uses TRBV20-1 and TRBJ1-2, with D unclear. Germline loops: CDR1 DFQATT, CDR2 SNEGSKA (reference sequence). The ends were cut back, 3 bases at V and 8 bases at J, with 7 bases in the middle. This CDR3 region has 10 residues. CDR3 coding DNA: TGCAGTGCTAGTGCACCCGGCTACACCTTC. Translation: CSASAPGYTF.

The chain uses TRBV29-1 and TRBJ2-3, with TRBD2 identical over 10 bases. This CDR3 comprises 15 residues. Germline V gene lookup returns CDR1 SQVTM and CDR2 ANQGSEA. The V segment lost 4 bases and the J segment 2 bases; nucleotides outside the gene matches: 6. DNA of the CDR3: TGCAGCGTTGTCACGCTAGCGGGAGCCACAGATACGCAGTATTTT. Its protein product is CSVVTLAGATDTQYF.

The J gene is TRBJ1-5, the V gene TRBV6-5, with a weak D call TRBD1 (6 bases). Trimming pared 6 bases from V and 0 bases from J, leaving 12 bases between. CDR1 and CDR2 (germline): MNHEY, SVGAGI. The CDR3 has 15 residues. CDR3 nucleotides: TGTGCCAGCAGGAGTAGGGGGAATAGCAATCAGCCCCAGCATTTT. Translated: CASRSRGNSNQPQHF.

This chain uses TRBV9 with TRBJ2-7; D is ambiguous. Germline V gene lookup returns CDR1 SGDLS and CDR2 YYNGEE. This CDR3 is built from 14 residues. Trimming shortened V by 0 bases and J by 2 bases, and 9 bases separated the two germline ends. For the CDR3, the DNA is TGTGCCAGCAGCGTAGGCTACCTTCCCTACGAGCAGTACTTC. Its translation: CASSVGYLPYEQYF. The entire variable domain, with the rest obtained from reference TRBV9 and TRBJ2-7, is as follows: DSGVTQTPKHLITATGQRVTLRCSPRSGDLSVYWYQQSLDQGLQFLIQYYNGEERAKGNILERFSAQQFPDLHSELNLSSLELGDSALYFCASSVGYLPYEQYFGPGTRLTVT.

The rearrangement links TRBV27 to TRBJ2-3, with D tentatively TRBD1 or TRBD2 (5 bases each). Germline V gives CDR1 MNHEY, CDR2 SMNVEV (reference sequence). The CDR3 length is 15 residues. V was shortened by 5 bases and J by 3 bases, with 15 bases between the two germline ends. This CDR3 is CASSPRRGVTDTQYF. CDR3 nucleotide sequence: TGTGCCAGCAGTCCCCGTAGGGGAGTGACAGATACGCAGTATTTT.

The V call is TRBV2, the J call TRBJ2-2; no clear D. The germline gives CDR1 SNHLY, CDR2 FYNNEI. This CDR3 comprises 15 residues. V lost 0 bases to trimming and J lost 5 bases, with 10 bases between them. The CDR3 protein is CASSEALYETGELFF. CDR3 bases: TGTGCCAGCAGTGAAGCGCTATATGAGACCGGGGAGCTGTTTTTT.

The chain is built from TRBV7-6 and TRBJ2-3, with 12 bases fitting TRBD2. V trimming: 4 bases; J trimming: 2 bases; junction bases outside the gene matches: 4. CDR1 is SGHVS and CDR2 is FNYEAQ in the germline V gene. The CDR3 has 16 residues. CDR3 protein: CASSSRLAGATDTQYF. For the CDR3, the DNA is TGTGCCAGCAGCTCCCGACTAGCGGGGGCCACAGATACGCAGTATTTT.

This sequence joins TRBV7-2 and TRBJ2-7, with TRBD2 matching over 8 bases. Germline CDR1 and CDR2: SGHTA and FQGNSA. The CDR3 consists of 12 residues. J gave up 7 bases and V 5 bases, and 4 bases lay outside the gene matches. CDR3 amino acids: CASSPTGGEQYF. DNA for the CDR3: TGTGCCAGCAGCCCCACGGGGGGGGAGCAGTACTTC.

The J gene is TRBJ2-7, the V gene TRBV5-4, with 8 bases fitting TRBD2. The CDR3 runs 17 residues. Germline V gives CDR1 SGHNT, CDR2 YYREEE (reference sequence). V was pared by 3 bases and J by 3 bases, with 14 bases of the junction left unmatched. In DNA, the CDR3 is TGTGCCAGCAGCTCGGGGACTAGTCACCAACTAATCTACGAGCAGTACTTC. This encodes CASSSGTSHQLIYEQYF.

As concerns this clone: Other DNA sequences in the same sample also yield this CDR3. The CDR3 is CASSLGLAGTTDTQYF. Written as DNA, the CDR3 is TGCGCCAGCAGCTTGGGACTAGCGGGGACCACAGATACGCAGTATTTT. This chain connects TRBV5-1 to TRBJ2-3, with TRBD2 matching 11 bases. V dropped 0 bases and J dropped 2; count of bases not matched to a gene: 2. CDR1 SGHRS and CDR2 YFSETQ come from the germline V gene. This CDR3 has 16 residues.

The chain employs TRBV15 and TRBJ2-2; TRBD1 matches at 7 bases. Germline loops: CDR1 LNHNV, CDR2 YYDKDF (reference sequence). V lost 1 base, J lost 2 bases, and 10 bases stayed unmatched. This CDR3 region has 18 residues. CDR3 amino acids: CATSRGRGRRSNTGELFF. CDR3 coding DNA: TGTGCCACCAGCAGAGGTAGGGGGCGTCGTTCCAACACCGGGGAGCTGTTTTTT.

About this clone itself: The same CDR3 also results from other DNA sequences found in this sample. This rearrangement joins TRBV5-1 to TRBJ2-7; D is perhaps TRBD2 (7 bases). This CDR3 is 13 amino acids long. CDR1 is SGHRS, CDR2 YFSETQ, per germline. V gave up 4 bases and J gave up 2 bases, with 10 bases separating them. The CDR3 region has the DNA TGCGCCAGCAGCCGAGGGGGGGCCTACGAGCAGTACTTC. As protein: CASSRGGAYEQYF.